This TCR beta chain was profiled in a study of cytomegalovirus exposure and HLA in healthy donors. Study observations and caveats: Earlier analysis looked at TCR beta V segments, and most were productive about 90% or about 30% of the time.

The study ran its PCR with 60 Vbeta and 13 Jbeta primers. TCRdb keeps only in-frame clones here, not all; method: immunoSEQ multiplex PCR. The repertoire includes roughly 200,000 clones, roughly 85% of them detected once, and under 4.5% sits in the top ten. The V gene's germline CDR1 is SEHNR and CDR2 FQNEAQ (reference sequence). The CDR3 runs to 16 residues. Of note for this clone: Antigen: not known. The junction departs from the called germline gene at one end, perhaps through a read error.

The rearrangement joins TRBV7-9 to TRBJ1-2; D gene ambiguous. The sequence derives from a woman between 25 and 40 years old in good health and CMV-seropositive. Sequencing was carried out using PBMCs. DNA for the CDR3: TGTTCCAGCAGCCCCCTTGAGGGCAGCCATAACTATGGCTACACCTTC. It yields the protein CSSSPLEGSHNYGYTF.